This record concerns one TCR beta chain sequence. Its antigen is not identified. TCRdb keeps only in-frame clones here, not all; method: immunoSEQ multiplex PCR. The table has about 2.4 million clones, more than 80% seen once. This record comes from a study of shared clonotypes between healthy human individuals. Regarding the study as a whole: Several donors held 5% to 5.5% of naive CD4 clonotypes in common.

This CDR3 is 15 amino acids long. The germline CDR1 and CDR2 sequences are LNHNV and YYDKDF (reference sequence). The germline V and J ends were trimmed by 6 bases and 4 bases, with 18 bases remaining between them. This clonotype originated in a man between 18 and 29 years old in good health. The rearrangement links TRBV15 to TRBJ1-1; tentatively, D is TRBD1 (6 bases). The sample taken for sequencing was naive CD4+ T cells sorted from blood. Subset meaning: CD45RA+ positively selected. The chain's CDR3 is CATRTPGDATTEAFF. CDR3 in DNA: TGTGCCACCAGGACACCAGGGGATGCGACCACTGAAGCTTTCTTT. The whole variable domain, remainder taken from reference TRBV15 and TRBJ1-1, is DAMVIQNPRYQVTQFGKPVTLSCSQTLNHNVMYWYQQKSSQAPKLLFHYYDKDFNNEADTPDNFQSRRPNTSFCFLDIRSPGLGDTAMYLCATRTPGDATTEAFFGQGTRLTVV.